This T cell receptor (beta chain) comes out of a study of T cell repertoires in cytomegalovirus infection. Across the whole study: Signatures in public TCR beta sequences pointed to both CMV infection and matching HLA type. Study observations and caveats: Adding up the frequency of public TCR beta families identified people who carried CMV plus the relevant HLA. HLA-C-restricted CMV-specific TCR beta clonotypes prevailed in the ex vivo response.

TCRdb reprocessed the reads with MiXCR, giving one entry per CDR3 protein. Among 450,000 to 550,000 distinct CDR3 sequences listed, 15% to 20% were seen once. In its sample, this clonotype was seen many times. Its antigen is as yet unknown. Germline loops: CDR1 SEHNR, CDR2 FQNEAQ (reference sequence). V lost 5 bases, J lost 3 bases, and 19 bases lay in between. The CDR3 runs to 16 residues. V usage is TRBV7-9 and J usage is TRBJ1-2; possible D gene TRBD1, 6 bases. Specimen: CD8+ T cells from PBMCs. The receptor was derived from a human donor in good health (CMV status not recorded). Some clones in this sample may be carry-over from other donors' samples. The CDR3 loop reads CASSGWDNERDYGYTF. As DNA, the CDR3 is TGTGCCAGCAGCGGTTGGGACAACGAGCGGGACTATGGCTACACCTTC.